One sample yielded the 3 T cell receptor beta chains listed below, sequenced in a study of T cell responses to AZD1222 COVID-19 vaccine. Only in-frame clones appear in the TCRdb table, and some are missing; sequencing was by immunoSEQ multiplex PCR. Of around 140,000 clones listed, around 90% are singletons. The sample here was peripheral blood, taken on day 0 of AZD1222 vaccination. The receptors originated from an adult in good health.

The chain is built from TRBV5-1 and TRBJ1-2; TRBD1 matches 10 bases. Losses at the gene ends were 2 bases for V and 4 bases for J; bases not matched to a gene: 5. CDR1 and CDR2 (germline): SGHRS, YFSETQ. This CDR3 contains 15 residues. CDR3 residues: CASSFGTGVSYGYTF. The CDR3 DNA reads as TGCGCCAGCAGCTTTGGGACAGGGGTGTCCTATGGCTACACCTTC.

The rearrangement joins TRBV5-1 to TRBJ2-1, with D unresolved. Germline lookup yields CDR1 SGHRS and CDR2 YFSETQ. Trimming left V 4 bases short and J 0 bases short, with 17 bases between. The CDR3 consists of 17 residues. The CDR3 loop is CASSPPTWPPSYNEQFF. CDR3 sequence (DNA): TGCGCCAGCAGCCCCCCGACTTGGCCCCCCTCCTACAATGAGCAGTTCTTC.

The chain links TRBV7-2 to TRBJ2-7; D call uncertain. V was pared by 5 bases and J by 0 bases, with 11 bases between. This CDR3 spans 14 amino acids. Germline V gene data show CDR1 as SGHTA and CDR2 as FQGNSA. Here the CDR3 reads CASSPRQISYEQYF. CDR3 nucleotide sequence: TGTGCCAGCAGCCCCCGGCAGATCTCCTACGAGCAGTACTTC.